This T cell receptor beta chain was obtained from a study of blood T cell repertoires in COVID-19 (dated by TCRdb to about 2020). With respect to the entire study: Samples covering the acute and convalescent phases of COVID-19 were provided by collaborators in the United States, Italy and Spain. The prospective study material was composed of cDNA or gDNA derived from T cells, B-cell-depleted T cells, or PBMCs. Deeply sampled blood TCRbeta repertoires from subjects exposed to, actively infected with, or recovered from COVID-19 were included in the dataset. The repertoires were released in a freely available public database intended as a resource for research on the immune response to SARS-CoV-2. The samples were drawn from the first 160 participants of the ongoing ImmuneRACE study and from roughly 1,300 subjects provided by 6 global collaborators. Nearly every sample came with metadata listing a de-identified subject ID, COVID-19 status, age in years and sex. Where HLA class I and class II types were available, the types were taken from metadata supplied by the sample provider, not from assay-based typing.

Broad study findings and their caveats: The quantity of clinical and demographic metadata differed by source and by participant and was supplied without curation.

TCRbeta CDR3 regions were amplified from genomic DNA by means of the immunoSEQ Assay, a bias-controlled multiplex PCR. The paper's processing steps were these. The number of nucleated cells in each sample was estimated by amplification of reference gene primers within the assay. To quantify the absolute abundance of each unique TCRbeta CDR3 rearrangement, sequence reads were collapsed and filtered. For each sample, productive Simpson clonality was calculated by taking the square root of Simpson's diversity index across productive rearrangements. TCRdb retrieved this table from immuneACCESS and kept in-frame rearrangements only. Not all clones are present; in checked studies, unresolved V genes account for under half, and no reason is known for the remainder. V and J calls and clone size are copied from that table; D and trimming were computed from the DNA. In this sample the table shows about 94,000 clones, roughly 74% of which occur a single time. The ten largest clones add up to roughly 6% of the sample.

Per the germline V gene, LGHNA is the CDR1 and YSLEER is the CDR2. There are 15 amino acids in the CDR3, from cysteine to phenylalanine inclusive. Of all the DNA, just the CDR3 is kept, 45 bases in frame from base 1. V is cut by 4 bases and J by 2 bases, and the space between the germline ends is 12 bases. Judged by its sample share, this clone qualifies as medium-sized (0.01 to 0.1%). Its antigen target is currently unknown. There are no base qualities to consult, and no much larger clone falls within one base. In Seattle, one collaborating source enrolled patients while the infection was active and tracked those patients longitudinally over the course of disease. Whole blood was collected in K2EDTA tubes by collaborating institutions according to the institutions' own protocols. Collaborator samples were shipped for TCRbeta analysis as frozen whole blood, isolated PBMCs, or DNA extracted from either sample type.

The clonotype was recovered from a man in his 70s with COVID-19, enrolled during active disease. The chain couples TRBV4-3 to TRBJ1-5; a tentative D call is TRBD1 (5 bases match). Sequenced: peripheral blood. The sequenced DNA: TGCGCCAGCAGCCGCGGGGGGATCGGCAATCAGCCCCAGCATTTT. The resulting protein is CASSRGGIGNQPQHF.